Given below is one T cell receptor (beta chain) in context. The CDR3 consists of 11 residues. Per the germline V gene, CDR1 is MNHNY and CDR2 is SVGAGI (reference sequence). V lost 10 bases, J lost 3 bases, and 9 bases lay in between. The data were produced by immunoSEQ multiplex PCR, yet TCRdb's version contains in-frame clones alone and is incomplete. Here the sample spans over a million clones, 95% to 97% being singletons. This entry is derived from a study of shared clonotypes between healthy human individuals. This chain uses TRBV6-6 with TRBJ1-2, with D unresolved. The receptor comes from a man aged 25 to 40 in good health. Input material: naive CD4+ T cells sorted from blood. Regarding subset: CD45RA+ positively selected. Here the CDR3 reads CATREDYGYTF. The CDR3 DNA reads TGTGCCACCCGTGAAGACTATGGCTACACCTTC.